The next 21 T cell receptor beta chains were all read from a single sample in a study of T cells in Graves' hyperthyroidism and ophthalmopathy. Amplified TCR beta CDR3 regions derived from RNA transcripts. The HTBI primer set drove a first-round RT-PCR of the TCR CDR3. A single record per CDR3 protein comes from TCRdb applying MiXCR to the multiplex PCR reads. Of 500,000 to 750,000 distinct CDR3 sequences listed, approximately 15% are singletons. The specimen sequenced was blood. These receptor sequences come from a woman younger than 35 with Graves' ophthalmopathy.

The rearrangement links TRBV6-4 to TRBJ1-2, with 8 nucleotides matching TRBD1. Germline V gene sequence: CDR1 MRHNA, CDR2 SNTAGT. The CDR3 spans 13 residues. Trimming took 3 bases from V and 4 from J; bases not matched to a gene: 1. The CDR3 DNA reads as TGTGCCAGCAGTGAGACAGGGGCCTATGGCTACACCTTC. Protein sequence: CASSETGAYGYTF.

The chain joins TRBV4-3 to TRBJ1-1; 9 nucleotides agree with TRBD1. Losses at the gene ends were 4 bases for V and 1 base for J; bases not matched to a gene: 10. Germline V gene sequence: CDR1 LGHNA, CDR2 YSLEER. The CDR3 spans 17 residues. CDR3 amino acids: CASSPPTGGGPNTEAFF. The CDR3 DNA reads TGCGCCAGCAGCCCCCCGACAGGGGGGGGACCGAACACTGAAGCTTTCTTT.

This clonotype has ten or more counts. The chain carries TRBV7-6 and TRBJ2-7; TRBD2 aligns across 7 bases. With V trimmed by 2 bases and J by 3 bases, 7 bases remained unmatched. The CDR3 contains 15 residues. Germline V lookup: CDR1 SGHVS, CDR2 FNYEAQ. CDR3 region: CASSLYASGLYEQYF. CDR3 sequence (DNA): TGTGCCAGCAGCTTATACGCTAGCGGCCTCTACGAGCAGTACTTC.

There are a few counts of this clonotype. The chain recombines TRBV5-1 with TRBJ2-3; 10 bases fit TRBD1. J gave up 6 bases and V 4 bases, and 8 bases lay outside the gene matches. CDR1 is SGHRS and CDR2 is YFSETQ in the germline V gene. The CDR3 sequence is 15 residues long. CDR3 sequence: CASSPGTGVYDTQYF. CDR3 nucleotide sequence: TGCGCCAGCAGCCCGGGGACAGGGGTTTATGATACGCAGTATTTT.

The rearrangement uses TRBV18 and TRBJ2-3; the D gene is possibly TRBD2 (6 bases). This CDR3 region has 12 residues. Trimming stripped 8 bases from V and 3 bases from J, with 9 bases between. The germline CDR1 and CDR2 sequences are KGHSH and LQKENI. CDR3 nucleotide sequence: TGTGCCAGCCCTGGAGGGACAGATACGCAGTATTTT. Protein: CASPGGTDTQYF.

This clonotype was counted many times. The chain recombines TRBV5-5 with TRBJ2-1; tentative D call: TRBD2 (6 bases). Trimming shortened V by 4 bases and J by 3 bases, and 14 bases separated the two germline ends. The length of the CDR3 is 15 residues. Looked up from germline, CDR1 is SGHKS and CDR2 is YYEKEE (reference sequence). This CDR3 is CASSMFSGSYNEQFF. CDR3 sequence (DNA): TGTGCCAGCAGCATGTTTAGCGGCAGCTACAATGAGCAGTTCTTC. The variable domain in full, with the rest retrieved from reference TRBV5-5 and TRBJ2-1, is DAGVTQSPTHLIKTRGQQVTLRCSPISGHKSVSWYQQVLGQGPQFIFQYYEKEERGRGNFPDRFSARQFPNYSSELNVNALLLGDSALYLCASSMFSGSYNEQFFGPGTRLTVL.

This clonotype has more than one count but fewer than ten. V is TRBV20-1 and J is TRBJ2-2, with D perhaps TRBD1 (6 bases). With 1 base removed from V and 5 bases from J, the gap between germline ends came to 8 bases. Germline V gives CDR1 DFQATT, CDR2 SNEGSKA (reference sequence). This CDR3 is built from 13 residues. This chain's CDR3 is CSARVRGTGELFF. The DNA for the CDR3 is TGCAGTGCTAGAGTCAGGGGAACCGGGGAGCTGTTTTTT.

In this sample, this clonotype turned up a few times. The genes are TRBV10-3 and TRBJ2-2; 7 bases line up with TRBD1. V dropped 7 bases and J dropped 3; count of bases not matched to a gene: 2. The CDR3 sequence is 13 residues long. Per the germline V gene, CDR1 is ENHRY and CDR2 is SYGVKD. The CDR3 sequence is CAINQGDTGELFF. The CDR3 nucleotides are TGTGCCATCAATCAGGGGGACACCGGGGAGCTGTTTTTT.

This clonotype was recorded many times. The J gene is TRBJ2-7, the V gene TRBV2, with a weak D call TRBD1 (7 bases). CDR1 is SNHLY and CDR2 is FYNNEI in the germline V gene. CDR3 length equals 17 residues. V dropped 4 bases and J dropped 4 bases, with 23 bases sitting between them. The DNA for the CDR3 is TGTGCCAGCAGTGCATCCATACTAGCAGGGACAGAATACGAGCAGTACTTC. It translates to CASSASILAGTEYEQYF.

This clonotype has a count of ten or more. The chain carries TRBV2 and TRBJ2-3; the D gene could be TRBD1 or TRBD2 (5 bases each). The length of the CDR3 is 16 residues. The germline CDR1 and CDR2 sequences are SNHLY and FYNNEI. V was pared by 7 bases and J by 2 bases, with 19 bases between. CDR3 loop: CASTQDRDGYTDTQYF. The CDR3, as DNA: TGTGCCAGCACTCAAGACCGGGACGGTTACACAGATACGCAGTATTTT.

This clonotype was seen at least ten times. The chain employs TRBV9 and TRBJ2-7, with D perhaps TRBD1 or TRBD2 (5 bases each). V gave up 5 bases and J gave up 2 bases, with 11 bases separating them. Germline V lookup: CDR1 SGDLS, CDR2 YYNGEE. CDR3 length equals 13 residues. CDR3 coding DNA: TGTGCCAGCAGTCAGGGAGAGACCTACGAGCAGTACTTC. This sequence encodes CASSQGETYEQYF.

This clonotype was detected a few times. The chain couples TRBV10-3 to TRBJ1-2; 9 bases line up with TRBD1. This CDR3 has 15 amino acids. Per the germline V gene, CDR1 is ENHRY and CDR2 is SYGVKD. Unmatched junction bases numbered 8, after V lost 6 bases and J lost 3 bases. DNA of the CDR3: TGTGCCATCAGAACATGGACAGGGGTCGACTATGGCTACACCTTC. Protein sequence: CAIRTWTGVDYGYTF.

Details on this clonotype: An end of the junction differs from the germline gene, which may be a read error. J is TRBJ2-1 and V is TRBV27; TRBD2 matches 9 bases. The CDR3 spans 16 residues. CDR1 is MNHEY, CDR2 SMNVEV, per germline (reference sequence). The CDR3 DNA reads TGTGCCAGCAGTATTCAATCGGGACTAGCCTACAATGAGCAGCTCTTC. This codes for CASSIQSGLAYNEQLF.

This clonotype showed up many times. The chain links TRBV6-5 to TRBJ2-3; 8 bases map to TRBD1. From germline, CDR1 is MNHEY and CDR2 SVGAGI. V gave up 4 bases and J gave up 8 bases; unmatched junction bases: 8. This CDR3 region has 14 residues. The CDR3 DNA is TGTGCCAGCAGTTGGGGACAGGTACATGGTACGCAGTATTTT. Translation gives CASSWGQVHGTQYF.

The gene calls are TRBV6-2 or TRBV6-3 and TRBJ2-3; possible D gene TRBD2, 5 bases. CDR1 MNHEY and CDR2 SVGEGT come from the germline V gene. The V end lost 0 bases, the J end lost 0 bases, and 22 bases lay between the germline ends. This CDR3 is 20 amino acids long. The CDR3 DNA sequence: TGTGCCAGCAGTTACTCAATAGACGGGGAAGGGCCGCCTAGCACAGATACGCAGTATTTT. Protein product: CASSYSIDGEGPPSTDTQYF.

The V call is TRBV19, the J call TRBJ1-1; possible D gene TRBD1, 5 bases. Germline-derived CDR1 and CDR2 are LNHDA and SQIVND (reference sequence). V lost 6 bases and J lost 0, with 11 bases in between. There are 14 residues in the CDR3. The CDR3 loop reads CASRYGAVNTEAFF. DNA of the CDR3: TGTGCCAGTAGATATGGGGCAGTGAACACTGAAGCTTTCTTT.

This clonotype was found many times. The chain joins TRBV6-5 to TRBJ2-7, with D possibly matching TRBD2 (6 bases). Germline assignment: CDR1 MNHEY and CDR2 SVGAGI. Between the trimmed V and J ends, which lost 6 bases and 4 bases, there was a span of 16 bases. This CDR3 is 14 amino acids long. CDR3 DNA: TGTGCCAGCAGGCCGGGACTCGTGTCGTACGAGCAGTACTTC. It yields the protein CASRPGLVSYEQYF.

This clonotype was picked up many times. This chain links TRBV7-9 with TRBJ2-3; tentative D call: TRBD2 (6 bases). Germline V CDR1 and CDR2: SEHNR, FQNEAQ (reference sequence). V was clipped by 2 bases and J by 6 bases, with 12 bases between them. The CDR3 has 14 amino acids. The DNA for the CDR3 is TGTGCCAGCAGCTTAAGTACTAGCCTCGATACGCAGTATTTT. This gives the protein CASSLSTSLDTQYF.

There are many counts of this clonotype. This chain joins TRBV9 and TRBJ2-1; 9 bases line up with TRBD2. The CDR3 runs 16 residues. V shed 3 bases and J 6 bases; nucleotides not matched to a gene: 10. Germline-derived CDR1 and CDR2 are SGDLS and YYNGEE. The chain's CDR3 is CASSENLAGGSNEQFF. CDR3 nucleotide sequence: TGTGCCAGCAGCGAAAATCTGGCGGGAGGGTCCAATGAGCAGTTCTTC. The whole variable domain, filled in from reference TRBV9 and TRBJ2-1, reads DSGVTQTPKHLITATGQRVTLRCSPRSGDLSVYWYQQSLDQGLQFLIQYYNGEERAKGNILERFSAQQFPDLHSELNLSSLELGDSALYFCASSENLAGGSNEQFFGPGTRLTVL.

This clonotype has more than one count but fewer than ten. The CDR3 region is CATGGITDTQYF. The CDR3 bases are TGTGCAACAGGGGGAATCACAGATACGCAGTATTTT. This rearrangement joins TRBV6-1 to TRBJ2-3; TRBD1 aligns across 8 bases. Germline CDR1 and CDR2: MNHNS and SASEGT. The CDR3 covers 12 residues.

This clonotype was observed many times. The chain joins TRBV30 to TRBJ2-3; 8 bases line up with TRBD2. This CDR3 region has 12 residues. Trimming cost V 6 bases and J 5 bases; bases outside gene matches: 4. Germline CDR1 GTSNPN, CDR2 SVGIG (reference sequence). The CDR3 spells CACVAGGDTQYF. In DNA, the CDR3 is TGTGCCTGCGTGGCGGGAGGAGATACGCAGTATTTT.